Shown below are 8 T cell receptor beta chains from a single sample sequenced in a study of blood T cell repertoires in COVID-19 (dated by TCRdb to 2018 to 2021). The library relied on the immunoSEQ multiplex PCR assay. TCRdb took over this immuneACCESS table, retaining in-frame rearrangements with V and J assigned. Such tables are incomplete; in checked studies, under half of the missing clones stem from an unresolved V gene, and the remainder is unexplained. This sample comprises fewer than 100,000 clones, approximately 87% of them detected only once. Under 20% of the sample is taken by the ten largest. Sequenced input: peripheral blood. These TCRs come from a man older than 75 in a cohort sampled during active COVID-19.

The table lists this clone with a count of one. The rearrangement links TRBV11-2 to TRBJ1-2; possibly TRBD1 for D (6 bases). The ends were cut back, 5 bases at V and 8 bases at J, with 15 bases in the middle. The CDR3 has 13 residues. In germline, CDR1 is SGHAT, CDR2 FQNNGV. This CDR3 is CASSPGTLGGYTF. The CDR3 nucleotides read TGTGCCAGCAGCCCGGGGACACTCGGGGGCTACACCTTC. Complete variable domain (other parts from reference TRBV11-2 and TRBJ1-2): EAGVAQSPRYKIIEKRQSVAFWCNPISGHATLYWYQQILGQGPKLLIQFQNNGVVDDSQLPKDRFSAERLKGVDSTLKIQPAKLEDSAVYLCASSPGTLGGYTFGSGTRLTVV.

Concerning this clone: The junction does not match germline at one end; this may be a read error. This chain links TRBV7-9 with TRBJ2-1; no clear D. In germline, CDR1 is SEHNR, CDR2 FQNEAQ (reference sequence). This CDR3 comprises 12 residues. CDR3 nucleotides: TGCGCTATCCGTGCCCTAACCCATGAGCAGTTCTTC. Its translation: CAIRALTHEQFF.

The rearrangement joins TRBV6-5 to TRBJ2-3; D perhaps matches TRBD2 (6 bases). V dropped 2 bases and J dropped 1 base, with 10 bases sitting between them. Germline V gene lookup returns CDR1 MNHEY and CDR2 SVGAGI. The CDR3 has 15 amino acids. Here the CDR3 reads CASSYTGVGTDTQYF. The CDR3 DNA follows: TGTGCCAGCAGTTACACGGGGGTCGGCACAGATACGCAGTATTTT.

The V call is TRBV27, the J call TRBJ2-3; 13 positions match TRBD2. Germline V CDR1 and CDR2: MNHEY, SMNVEV (reference sequence). The CDR3 consists of 14 residues. Unmatched junction bases numbered 4, after V lost 10 bases and J lost 3 bases. The CDR3: CATGLAGPTDTQYF. The CDR3, as DNA: TGTGCCACGGGACTAGCGGGGCCTACAGATACGCAGTATTTT.

The chain links TRBV9 to TRBJ2-5; D is perhaps TRBD1 (6 bases). This CDR3 has 13 amino acids. V was shortened by 4 bases and J by 4 bases, with 11 bases between the two germline ends. Germline-derived CDR1 and CDR2 are SGDLS and YYNGEE. In DNA form, the CDR3 reads TGTGCCAGCAGCCCGGACAGTAGAGAGACCCAGTACTTC. Its protein product is CASSPDSRETQYF.

The V call is TRBV5-6, the J call TRBJ2-1; TRBD2 is a possible D gene (5 bases). The germline CDR1 and CDR2 sequences are SGHDT and YYEEEE. Trimming shortened V by 1 base and J by 1 base, and 9 bases separated the two germline ends. The CDR3 is 15 residues long. The CDR3 here is CASSLPEVSYNEQFF. The CDR3 DNA follows: TGTGCCAGCAGCTTGCCGGAGGTATCCTACAATGAGCAGTTCTTC. The full variable domain, its missing parts supplied by reference TRBV5-6 and TRBJ2-1, is DAGVTQSPTHLIKTRGQQVTLRCSPKSGHDTVSWYQQALGQGPQFIFQYYEEEERQRGNFPDRFSGHQFPNYSSELNVNALLLGDSALYLCASSLPEVSYNEQFFGPGTRLTVL.

This sequence joins TRBV3-1 (or the pseudogene TRBV3-2) and TRBJ2-2; tentatively, D is TRBD2 (5 bases). The ends were cut back, 4 bases at V and 1 base at J, with 19 bases in the middle. The length of the CDR3 is 18 residues. CDR1 is LGHDT, CDR2 YNNKEL, per germline (reference sequence). Here the CDR3 reads CASSRGPRFGLNTGELFF. Written as DNA, the CDR3 is TGTGCCAGCAGCCGAGGGCCAAGATTCGGACTGAACACCGGGGAGCTGTTTTTT.

The chain is built from TRBV5-6 and TRBJ1-5; 7 bases are shared with TRBD1. The J segment lost 5 bases and the V segment lost 3 bases, leaving 8 bases of the junction unmatched. Germline lookup yields CDR1 SGHDT and CDR2 YYEEEE. This CDR3 spans 15 amino acids. CDR3 DNA sequence: TGTGCCAGCAGCTCCCTCCGGGACAGTCATCAGCCCCAGCATTTT. Its protein is CASSSLRDSHQPQHF.